A selection of T cell receptor beta chains follows, all from one sample in a study of blood T cell repertoires in COVID-19. Measured with immunoSEQ multiplex PCR; TCRdb has only the in-frame clones, and not every one. The table has fewer than 80,000 clones, around 87% seen once. Sequencing used peripheral blood. These receptors came from a man between 65 and 79 years old with acute or convalescent COVID-19. CDR3s include the opening cysteine and the closing phenylalanine or tryptophan. The order of the fields is V gene, clone size, D gene, J gene, CDR3 protein, CDR3 DNA. The D gene is left open where the match is weak. The size entry is marked missing in some rows and otherwise reads once, few, many or a size class.

V: TRBV6-2/TRBV6-3
size: -
D: TRBD1
J: TRBJ1-5
CDR3: CASSLQGGGQPQHF
DNA: TGTGCCAGCAGCCTACAGGGGGGAGGTCAGCCCCAGCATTTT

V: TRBV10-3
size: -
D: -
J: TRBJ1-3
CDR3: CAINPGSSGNTIYF
DNA: TGTGCCATCAATCCGGGGTCCTCTGGAAACACCATATATTTT

V: TRBV14
size: few
D: -
J: TRBJ1-2
CDR3: CASSQDRQNYGYTF
DNA: TGTGCCAGCAGCCAAGATAGACAGAACTATGGCTACACCTTC

V: TRBV28
size: -
D: -
J: TRBJ1-6
CDR3: CASSLGGRVNSPLHF
DNA: TGTGCCAGCAGTTTAGGCGGCAGGGTGAATTCACCCCTCCACTTT

V: TRBV2
size: -
D: TRBD1
J: TRBJ2-7
CDR3: CASSEGRGREQYF
DNA: TGTGCCAGCAGTGAAGGCAGGGGGAGAGAGCAGTACTTC

V: TRBV19
size: -
D: TRBD1
J: TRBJ1-2
CDR3: CASSIEGQGEHGYTF
DNA: TGTGCCAGTAGTATAGAAGGACAGGGCGAGCATGGCTACACCTTC

V: TRBV6-6
size: -
D: -
J: TRBJ2-5
CDR3: CASSPPGRETQYF
DNA: TGTGCCAGCAGTCCGCCTGGGCGAGAGACCCAGTACTTC

V: TRBV11-3
size: once
D: -
J: TRBJ2-2
CDR3: CASSFRQGGNTGELFF
DNA: TGTGCCAGCAGCTTTCGGCAGGGTGGGAACACCGGGGAGCTGTTTTTT

V: TRBV19
size: -
D: -
J: TRBJ1-6
CDR3: CASREGYNSPLHF
DNA: TGTGCCAGTAGGGAGGGCTATAATTCACCCCTCCACTTT

V: TRBV7-9
size: -
D: -
J: TRBJ1-6
CDR3: CASSPLGGGASNSPLHF
DNA: TGTGCCAGCAGCCCCCTGGGAGGGGGGGCCTCGAATTCACCCCTCCACTTT

V: TRBV4-1
size: once
D: -
J: TRBJ2-3
CDR3: CASSPGPGADTQYF
DNA: TGCGCCAGCAGCCCTGGACCGGGGGCAGATACGCAGTATTTT

V: TRBV6-4
size: -
D: TRBD1
J: TRBJ2-1
CDR3: CASRTGTGGNEQFF
DNA: TGTGCCAGCAGAACCGGGACAGGGGGGAATGAGCAGTTCTTC

V: TRBV10-2
size: -
D: TRBD1
J: TRBJ2-7
CDR3: CASSPGTGVTYEQYF
DNA: TGCGCCAGCAGTCCCGGGACAGGGGTAACCTACGAGCAGTACTTC

V: TRBV10-1
size: -
D: TRBD1
J: TRBJ2-3
CDR3: CASRTTGQGPTDTQYF
DNA: TGCGCCAGCAGGACAACGGGACAGGGTCCAACAGATACGCAGTATTTT

V: TRBV5-1
size: -
D: TRBD1
J: TRBJ1-4
CDR3: CASSLTGGLTEKLFF
DNA: TGCGCCAGCAGCCTGACAGGGGGTCTTACTGAAAAACTGTTTTTT

V: TRBV3-1/TRBV3-2
size: -
D: -
J: TRBJ1-5
CDR3: CASSQDLNQPQHF
DNA: TGTGCCAGCAGCCAAGATTTAAATCAGCCCCAGCATTTT

V: TRBV9
size: -
D: -
J: TRBJ1-1
CDR3: CASSVSLAGLNTEAFF
DNA: TGTGCCAGCAGCGTAAGTCTGGCAGGTTTGAACACTGAAGCTTTCTTT

V: TRBV4-2
size: -
D: TRBD1
J: TRBJ1-4
CDR3: CASSQEGQGHEKLFF
DNA: TGTGCCAGCAGCCAAGAGGGACAGGGACATGAAAAACTGTTTTTT

V: TRBV11-2
size: -
D: TRBD1
J: TRBJ1-2
CDR3: CASTTGTANYGYTF
DNA: TGTGCCAGCACAACCGGGACAGCTAACTATGGCTACACCTTC

V: TRBV5-6
size: -
D: -
J: TRBJ1-1
CDR3: CASNFFDRPNTEAFF
DNA: TGTGCCAGCAACTTCTTTGACAGACCGAACACTGAAGCTTTCTTT

V: TRBV29-1
size: -
D: -
J: TRBJ2-1
CDR3: CSVEVGQGYNEQFF
DNA: TGCAGCGTTGAGGTGGGGCAGGGATACAATGAGCAGTTCTTC

V: TRBV19
size: -
D: -
J: TRBJ1-1
CDR3: CASIQGPRGEAFF
DNA: TGTGCCAGTATTCAGGGGCCCCGGGGTGAAGCTTTCTTT

V: TRBV4-1
size: -
D: -
J: TRBJ2-7
CDR3: CASSQLDSREQYF
DNA: TGCGCCAGCAGCCAGCTGGACTCTCGGGAGCAGTACTTC

V: TRBV5-1
size: -
D: TRBD2
J: TRBJ2-1
CDR3: CASSLVAAGGLGEQFF
DNA: TGCGCCAGCAGCTTGGTAGCGGCGGGGGGCCTCGGCGAGCAGTTCTTC